These 5 T cell receptor beta chains originate from one sample sequenced in a study of regulatory T cells in long-lasting Graves disease. In building TCR beta libraries, iRepertoire HTBI primers were used together with Arm-PCR of CDR3 regions. Each CDR3 protein gets one entry after TCRdb re-called the multiplex PCR reads with MiXCR. The table includes 400,000 to 500,000 distinct CDR3 sequences, over 20% detected once. Time point: persistent/refractory GD, antithyroid drugs over 5 years with positive TRAb. PBMC RNA served as the TCR library source. This sample comprised peripheral blood mononuclear cells (PBMCs), obtained when the disease was refractory, from a patient treated with antithyroid drugs. The receptor source for this set is a female donor with Graves disease.

This clonotype appeared many times. The genes are TRBV6-5 and TRBJ2-7; D is possibly TRBD2 (6 bases). Germline V gene sequence: CDR1 MNHEY, CDR2 SVGAGI. The V and J ends lost 3 bases and 3 bases respectively, with 12 bases between them. CDR3 size: 14 residues. The CDR3 reads CASSYVQDYYEQYF. CDR3 nucleotides: TGTGCCAGCAGTTATGTACAGGACTACTACGAGCAGTACTTC.

Remarks on this clonotype: This could be a read error, since a much larger clone is one nucleotide away. This chain links TRBV27 with TRBJ1-5; 8 nucleotides agree with TRBD1. CDR1 is MNHEY and CDR2 is SMNVEV in the germline V gene (reference sequence). CDR3 length equals 15 residues. Trimming removed 3 bases from V and 2 bases from J; junction bases left unmatched: 3. The CDR3 loop is CASSFQDRGNQPQHF. The DNA for the CDR3 is TGTGCCAGCAGTTTCCAGGACAGGGGCAATCAGCCCCAGCATTTT.

As for this clonotype: One base away lies a much larger clone, so this may be a sequencing read error. It is likely a read error, because the conserved phenylalanine at the end of the CDR3 is missing. The chain joins TRBV28 to TRBJ1-1, with D possibly matching TRBD1 (6 bases). The CDR3 contains 16 residues. Germline V gene sequence: CDR1 MDHEN, CDR2 SYDVKM. The germline V and J ends were trimmed by 1 base and 0 bases, with 12 bases remaining between them. In nucleotides, the CDR3 is TGTGCCAGCAGTTTATTCAGGGGTATGATGAACACTGAAGCTTTCCTT. It yields the protein CASSLFRGMMNTEAFL.

The rearrangement uses TRBV6-1 and TRBJ2-5; 8 bases are shared with TRBD2. Germline trimming cut 7 bases from V and 5 bases from J; bases unmatched to any gene: 6. The germline V gene has CDR1 MNHNS and CDR2 SASEGT. The CDR3 extends over 13 amino acids. The DNA for the CDR3 is TGTGCCAGCACCAAAGCGGGAGTGGAGACCCAGTACTTC. Its protein is CASTKAGVETQYF.

The chain uses TRBV20-1 and TRBJ2-7; 9 bases fit TRBD2. This CDR3 region has 15 residues. CDR1 and CDR2 from the germline V gene are DFQATT and SNEGSKA (reference sequence). Trimming cost V 0 bases and J 6 bases; bases outside gene matches: 9. The CDR3 here is CSARDRRTSVGEQYF. The CDR3 DNA is TGCAGTGCTAGAGACCGCCGGACTAGCGTCGGCGAGCAGTACTTC.